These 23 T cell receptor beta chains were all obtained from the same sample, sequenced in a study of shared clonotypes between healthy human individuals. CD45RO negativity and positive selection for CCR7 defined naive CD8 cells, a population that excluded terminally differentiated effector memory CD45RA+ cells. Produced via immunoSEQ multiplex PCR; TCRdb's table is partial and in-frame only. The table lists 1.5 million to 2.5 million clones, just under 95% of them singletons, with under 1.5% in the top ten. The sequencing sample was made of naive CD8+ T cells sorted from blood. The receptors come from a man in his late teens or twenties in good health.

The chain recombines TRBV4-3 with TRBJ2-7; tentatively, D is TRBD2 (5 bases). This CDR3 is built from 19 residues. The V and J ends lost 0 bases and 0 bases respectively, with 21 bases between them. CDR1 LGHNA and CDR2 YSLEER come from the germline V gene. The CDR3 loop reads CASSQDHPSSTTSSYEQYF. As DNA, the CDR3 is TGCGCCAGCAGCCAAGATCACCCCTCGTCGACAACTAGCTCCTACGAGCAGTACTTC.

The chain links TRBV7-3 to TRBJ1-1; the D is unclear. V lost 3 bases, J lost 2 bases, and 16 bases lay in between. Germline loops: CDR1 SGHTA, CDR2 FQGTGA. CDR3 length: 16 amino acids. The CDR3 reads CASSFTITSLNTEAFF. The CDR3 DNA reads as TGTGCCAGCAGCTTTACCATAACTTCACTCAACACTGAAGCTTTCTTT.

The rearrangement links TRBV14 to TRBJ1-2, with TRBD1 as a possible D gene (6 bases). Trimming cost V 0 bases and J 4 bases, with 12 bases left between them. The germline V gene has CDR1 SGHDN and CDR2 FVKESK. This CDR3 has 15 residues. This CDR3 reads CASSQEWGPVYGYTF. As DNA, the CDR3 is TGTGCCAGCAGCCAAGAATGGGGGCCTGTCTATGGCTACACCTTC. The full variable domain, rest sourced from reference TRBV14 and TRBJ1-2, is EAGVTQFPSHSVIEKGQTVTLRCDPISGHDNLYWYRRVMGKEIKFLLHFVKESKQDESGMPNNRFLAERTGGTYSTLKVQPAELEDSGVYFCASSQEWGPVYGYTFGSGTRLTVV.

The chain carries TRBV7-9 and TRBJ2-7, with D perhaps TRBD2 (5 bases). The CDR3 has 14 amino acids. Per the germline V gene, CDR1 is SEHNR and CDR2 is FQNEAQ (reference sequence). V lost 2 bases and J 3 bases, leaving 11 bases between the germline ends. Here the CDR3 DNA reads TGTGCCAGCAGCTTAATCGGGGAAAACTACGAGCAGTACTTC. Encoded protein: CASSLIGENYEQYF.

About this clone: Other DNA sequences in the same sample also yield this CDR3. The CDR3 loop reads CASSQVGGQETQYF. In nucleotides, the CDR3 is TGCGCCAGCAGCCAAGTAGGGGGCCAAGAGACCCAGTACTTC. The gene calls are TRBV4-1 and TRBJ2-5, with a tentative D call TRBD1 (6 bases). This CDR3 comprises 14 residues. V lost 1 base to trimming and J lost 1 base, with 7 bases between them. CDR1 and CDR2 (germline): MGHRA, YSYEKL.

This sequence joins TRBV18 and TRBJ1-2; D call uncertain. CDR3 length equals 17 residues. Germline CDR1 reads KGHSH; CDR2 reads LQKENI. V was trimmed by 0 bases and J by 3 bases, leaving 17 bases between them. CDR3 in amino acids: CASSPPSEGGVDYGYTF. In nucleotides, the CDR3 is TGTGCCAGCTCACCACCATCGGAGGGAGGTGTTGACTATGGCTACACCTTC.

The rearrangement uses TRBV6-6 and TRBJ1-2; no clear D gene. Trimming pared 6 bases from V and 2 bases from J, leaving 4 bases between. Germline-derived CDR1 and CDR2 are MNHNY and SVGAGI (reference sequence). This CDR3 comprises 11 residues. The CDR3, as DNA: TGTGCCAGCAGCCGGAACTATGGCTACACCTTC. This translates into CASSRNYGYTF.

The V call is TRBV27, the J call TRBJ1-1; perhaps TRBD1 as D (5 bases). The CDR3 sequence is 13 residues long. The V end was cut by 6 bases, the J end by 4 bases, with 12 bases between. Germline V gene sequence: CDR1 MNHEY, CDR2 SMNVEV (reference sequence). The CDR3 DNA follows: TGTGCCAGCAGCGCGGGGACCCGCACTGAAGCTTTCTTT. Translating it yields CASSAGTRTEAFF.

The CDR3 loop is CASSLIGTGVTGELFF. The CDR3, as DNA: TGCGCCAGCAGCTTGATCGGGACAGGGGTCACCGGGGAGCTGTTTTTT. This sequence joins TRBV5-1 and TRBJ2-2; the match to TRBD1 covers 10 bases. Germline V gene data show CDR1 as SGHRS and CDR2 as YFSETQ. J lost 4 bases, V lost 1 base, and 4 bases had no gene match. The CDR3 has 16 amino acids. The whole variable domain, remainder taken from reference TRBV5-1 and TRBJ2-2, is KAGVTQTPRYLIKTRGQQVTLSCSPISGHRSVSWYQQTPGQGLQFLFEYFSETQRNKGNFPGRFSGRQFSNSRSEMNVSTLELGDSALYLCASSLIGTGVTGELFFGEGSRLTVL.

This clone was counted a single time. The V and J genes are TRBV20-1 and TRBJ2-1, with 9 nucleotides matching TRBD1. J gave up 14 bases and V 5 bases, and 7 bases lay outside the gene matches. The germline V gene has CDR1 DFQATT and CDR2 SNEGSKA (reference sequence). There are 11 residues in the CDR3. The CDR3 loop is CSAGGTGRKFF. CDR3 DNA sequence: TGCAGTGCTGGGGGGACAGGGAGGAAGTTCTTC.

Here the CDR3 DNA reads TGTGCCAGCAGCTTAGAACAGGGGAACGACGAGCAGTACTTC. Encoded protein: CASSLEQGNDEQYF. The rearrangement uses TRBV7-9 and TRBJ2-7; 7 bases line up with TRBD1. V shed 1 base, J shed 5 bases, and the junction held 5 bases outside the gene matches. The CDR3 is 14 amino acids. CDR1 is SEHNR, CDR2 FQNEAQ, per germline (reference sequence).

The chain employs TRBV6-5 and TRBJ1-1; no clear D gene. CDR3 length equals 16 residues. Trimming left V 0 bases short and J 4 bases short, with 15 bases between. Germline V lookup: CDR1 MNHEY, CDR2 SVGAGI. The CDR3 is CASSYSVGERATEAFF. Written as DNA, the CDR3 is TGTGCCAGCAGTTACTCCGTCGGGGAAAGGGCCACTGAAGCTTTCTTT.

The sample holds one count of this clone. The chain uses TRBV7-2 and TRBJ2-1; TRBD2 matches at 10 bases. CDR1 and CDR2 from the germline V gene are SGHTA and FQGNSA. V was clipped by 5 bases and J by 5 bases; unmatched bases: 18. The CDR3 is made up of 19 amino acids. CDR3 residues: CASSPITSGEDSLDNEQFF. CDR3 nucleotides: TGTGCCAGCAGCCCAATCACTAGCGGGGAGGATTCGTTAGACAATGAGCAGTTCTTC.

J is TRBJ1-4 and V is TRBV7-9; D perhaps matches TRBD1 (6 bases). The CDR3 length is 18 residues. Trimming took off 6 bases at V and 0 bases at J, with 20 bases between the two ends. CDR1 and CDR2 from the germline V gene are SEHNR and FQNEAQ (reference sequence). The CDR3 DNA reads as TGTGCCAGCAGTTATATCGGGACAAAGCCTTCAACTAATGAAAAACTGTTTTTT. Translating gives CASSYIGTKPSTNEKLFF.

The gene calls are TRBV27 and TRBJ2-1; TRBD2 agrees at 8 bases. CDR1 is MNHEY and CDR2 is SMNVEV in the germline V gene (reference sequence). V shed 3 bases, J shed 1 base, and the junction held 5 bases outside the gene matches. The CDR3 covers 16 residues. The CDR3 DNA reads TGTGCCAGCAGTTTGACAGCGGGAGATTCCTACAATGAGCAGTTCTTC. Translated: CASSLTAGDSYNEQFF.

The CDR3 spells CASSPDAMGVGYEQYF. In DNA form, the CDR3 reads TGTGCCAGCAGCCCGGACGCGATGGGGGTTGGCTACGAGCAGTACTTC. The chain combines TRBV5-6 with TRBJ2-7; D may correspond to TRBD1 or TRBD2 (5 bases each). The CDR3 totals 16 residues. Germline V CDR1 and CDR2: SGHDT, YYEEEE. The V end was cut by 4 bases, the J end by 3 bases, with 20 bases between.

CDR3 residues: CATQRAGGRTDTQYF. The CDR3 DNA reads as TGTGCCACCCAGAGAGCGGGAGGACGGACAGATACGCAGTATTTT. This chain uses TRBV2 with TRBJ2-3; 9 positions match TRBD2. Germline values: CDR1 SNHLY, CDR2 FYNNEI. V dropped 10 bases and J dropped 3; count of bases not matched to a gene: 11. CDR3 length: 15 amino acids.

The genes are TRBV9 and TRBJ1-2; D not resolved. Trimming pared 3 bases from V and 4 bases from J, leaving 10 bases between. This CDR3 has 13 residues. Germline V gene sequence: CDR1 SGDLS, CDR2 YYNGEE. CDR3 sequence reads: CASSDDGIYGYTF. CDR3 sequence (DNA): TGTGCCAGCAGCGATGACGGGATCTATGGCTACACCTTC.

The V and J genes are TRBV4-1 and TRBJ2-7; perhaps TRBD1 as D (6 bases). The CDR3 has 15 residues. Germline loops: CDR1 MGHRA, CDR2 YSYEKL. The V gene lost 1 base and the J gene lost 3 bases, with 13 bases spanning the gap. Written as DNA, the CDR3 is TGCGCCAGCAGCCAAGTCGCGACAGGATACTACGAGCAGTACTTC. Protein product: CASSQVATGYYEQYF.

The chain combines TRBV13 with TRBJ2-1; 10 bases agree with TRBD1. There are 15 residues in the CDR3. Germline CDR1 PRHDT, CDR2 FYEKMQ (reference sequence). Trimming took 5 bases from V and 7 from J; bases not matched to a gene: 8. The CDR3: CASSGRDRGENEQFF. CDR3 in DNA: TGTGCCAGCAGCGGCCGGGACAGGGGCGAGAATGAGCAGTTCTTC.

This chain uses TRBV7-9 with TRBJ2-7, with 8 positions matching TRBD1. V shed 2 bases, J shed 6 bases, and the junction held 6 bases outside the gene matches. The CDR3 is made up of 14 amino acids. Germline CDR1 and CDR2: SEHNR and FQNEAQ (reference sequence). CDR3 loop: CASSLSSGGFEQYF. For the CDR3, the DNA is TGTGCCAGCAGCTTAAGTTCAGGGGGCTTCGAGCAGTACTTC.

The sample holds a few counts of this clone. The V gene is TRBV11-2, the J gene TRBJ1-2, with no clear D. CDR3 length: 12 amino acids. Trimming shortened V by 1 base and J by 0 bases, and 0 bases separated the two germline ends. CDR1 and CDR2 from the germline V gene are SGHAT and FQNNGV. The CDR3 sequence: CASSLANYGYTF. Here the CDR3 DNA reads TGTGCCAGCAGCTTAGCTAACTATGGCTACACCTTC.

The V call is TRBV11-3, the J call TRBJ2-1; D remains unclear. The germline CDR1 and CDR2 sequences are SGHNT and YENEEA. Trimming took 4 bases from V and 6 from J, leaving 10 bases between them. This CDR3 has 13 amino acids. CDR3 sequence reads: CASSSYYSNEQFF. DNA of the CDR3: TGTGCCAGCAGCTCCTATTATTCCAATGAGCAGTTCTTC.